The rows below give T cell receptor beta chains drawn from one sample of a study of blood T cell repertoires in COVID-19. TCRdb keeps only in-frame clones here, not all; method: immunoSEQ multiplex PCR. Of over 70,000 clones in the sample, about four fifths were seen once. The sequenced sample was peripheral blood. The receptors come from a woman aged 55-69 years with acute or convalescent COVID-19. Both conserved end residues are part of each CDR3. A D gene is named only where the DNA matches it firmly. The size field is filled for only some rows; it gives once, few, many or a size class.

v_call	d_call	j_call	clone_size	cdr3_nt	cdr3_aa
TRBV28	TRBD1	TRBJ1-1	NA	TGTGCCAGCAGTCCCCGGACAGGGAGATCTGAAGCTTTCTTT	CASSPRTGRSEAFF
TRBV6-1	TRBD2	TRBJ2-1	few	TGTGCCAGCAGTGAAGTCCTAGCGGGGACCTCCTACAATGAGCAGTTCTTC	CASSEVLAGTSYNEQFF
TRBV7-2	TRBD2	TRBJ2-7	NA	TGTGCCAGCAGCTTAAGCAGCGGGGGGGCCTACGAGCAGTACTTC	CASSLSSGGAYEQYF
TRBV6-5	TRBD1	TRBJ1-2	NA	TGTGCCAGCAGTTTGGACAGGGACTATGGCTACACCTTC	CASSLDRDYGYTF
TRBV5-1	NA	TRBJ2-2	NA	TGCGCCAGCAGCTTGGCAGGGAAGATAAGCACCGGGGAGCTGTTTTTT	CASSLAGKISTGELFF
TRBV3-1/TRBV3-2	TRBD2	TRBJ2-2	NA	TGTGCCAGCAGCCCGCAAGGTAGCGGGGAGGGCGGGGAGCTGTTTTTT	CASSPQGSGEGGELFF
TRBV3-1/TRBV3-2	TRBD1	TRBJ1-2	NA	TGTGCCAGCAGCCCCTGGACAGGGCGCATAGATGGCTACACCTTC	CASSPWTGRIDGYTF
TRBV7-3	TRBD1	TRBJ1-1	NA	TGTGCCAGCAGCTTACCGGGACAGGGGGGCACTGAAGCTTTCTTT	CASSLPGQGGTEAFF
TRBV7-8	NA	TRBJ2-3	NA	TGTGCCAGCCTTTGGGGGGATAGCACAGATACGCAGTATTTT	CASLWGDSTDTQYF
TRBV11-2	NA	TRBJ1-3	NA	TGTGCCAGCAGCTTATACACCAGCTCTGGAAACACCATATATTTT	CASSLYTSSGNTIYF
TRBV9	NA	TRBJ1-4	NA	TGTGCCAGCAGCCCGAGGGTTGATAATGAAAAACTGTTTTTT	CASSPRVDNEKLFF
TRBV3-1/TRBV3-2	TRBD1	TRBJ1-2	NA	TGTGCCAGCAGTAAACAGGAGGGGGCAATCAACTATGGCTACACCTTC	CASSKQEGAINYGYTF
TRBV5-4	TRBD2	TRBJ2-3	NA	TGTGCCAGCTCCCCGGGGGGCGGGAGGGATATAGATACGCAGTATTTT	CASSPGGGRDIDTQYF
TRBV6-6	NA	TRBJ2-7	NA	TGTGCCAGCAGCGGCAGACAGGGAGGCGAGCAGTACTTC	CASSGRQGGEQYF
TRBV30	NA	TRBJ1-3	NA	TGTGCCTGGAGTGCCCAACAAGGAGTAGCTGGAAACACCATATATTTT	CAWSAQQGVAGNTIYF
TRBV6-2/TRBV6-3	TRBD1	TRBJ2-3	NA	TGTGCCAGCAGTAGGGGCAGGGGGTCTACAGATACGCAGTATTTT	CASSRGRGSTDTQYF
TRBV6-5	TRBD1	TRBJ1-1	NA	TGTGCCAGCAGGAGAGGGACAGCGAAGGAAGCTTTCTTT	CASRRGTAKEAFF
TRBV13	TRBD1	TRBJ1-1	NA	TGTGCCAGCAGCCTAAGGACAGGGAGGACGAACACTGAAGCTTTCTTT	CASSLRTGRTNTEAFF
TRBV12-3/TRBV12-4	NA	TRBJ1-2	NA	TGTGCCAGCAGTTTATCAGGGGCGTTTGGCTACACCTTC	CASSLSGAFGYTF
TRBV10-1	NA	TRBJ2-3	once	TGCGCCAGCAGTGAGTCCTCGCGGGCCCGGGCAGATACGCAGTATTTT	CASSESSRARADTQYF
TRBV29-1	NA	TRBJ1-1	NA	TGCAGCGGGTCGCCCGGCACTGAAGCTTTCTTT	CSGSPGTEAFF
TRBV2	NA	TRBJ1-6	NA	TGTGCCAGCCGAGAGCATAATTCACCCCTCCACTTT	CASREHNSPLHF
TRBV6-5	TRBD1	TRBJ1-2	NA	TGTGCCAGCAGTCTTTGGACAGGGGGAAACTATGGCTACACCTTC	CASSLWTGGNYGYTF
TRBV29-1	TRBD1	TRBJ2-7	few	TGCAGCGCGACACAGGGACAGGGAGGCGAGCAGTACTTC	CSATQGQGGEQYF
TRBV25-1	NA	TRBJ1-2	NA	TGTGCCAGGGGGAGGGGGGCAGGGAACATCTATGGCTACACCTTC	CARGRGAGNIYGYTF
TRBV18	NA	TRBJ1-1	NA	TGTGCCAGTGGAACGGGGGTAAACACTGAAGCTTTCTTT	CASGTGVNTEAFF
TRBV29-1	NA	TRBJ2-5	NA	TGCAGCGGTGACAGTGAAGAGACCCAGTACTTC	CSGDSEETQYF
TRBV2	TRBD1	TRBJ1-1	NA	TGTGCCAGCAGTGGACAGGGCGTAGGCACTGAAGCTTTCTTT	CASSGQGVGTEAFF